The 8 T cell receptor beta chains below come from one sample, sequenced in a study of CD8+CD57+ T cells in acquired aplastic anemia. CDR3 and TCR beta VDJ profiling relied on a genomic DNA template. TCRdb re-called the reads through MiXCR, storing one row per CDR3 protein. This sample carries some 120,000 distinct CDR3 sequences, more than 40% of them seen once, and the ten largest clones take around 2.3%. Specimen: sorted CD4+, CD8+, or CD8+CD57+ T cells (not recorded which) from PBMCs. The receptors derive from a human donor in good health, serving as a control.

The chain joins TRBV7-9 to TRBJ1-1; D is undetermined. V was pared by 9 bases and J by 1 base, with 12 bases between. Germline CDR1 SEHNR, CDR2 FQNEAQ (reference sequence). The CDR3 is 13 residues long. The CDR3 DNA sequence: TGTGCCAGTAGTATTTACGAGAACACTGAAGCTTTCTTT. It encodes CASSIYENTEAFF.

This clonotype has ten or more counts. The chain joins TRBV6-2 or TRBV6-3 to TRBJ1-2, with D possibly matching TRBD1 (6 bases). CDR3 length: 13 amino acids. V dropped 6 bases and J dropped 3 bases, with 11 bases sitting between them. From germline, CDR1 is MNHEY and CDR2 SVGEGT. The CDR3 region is CASSQGQYYGYTF. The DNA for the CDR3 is TGTGCCAGCAGCCAAGGACAGTACTATGGCTACACCTTC.

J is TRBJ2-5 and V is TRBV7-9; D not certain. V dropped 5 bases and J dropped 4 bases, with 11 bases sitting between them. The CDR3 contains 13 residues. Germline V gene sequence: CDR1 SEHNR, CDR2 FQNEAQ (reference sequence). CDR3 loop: CASSPEAAETQYF. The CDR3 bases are TGTGCCAGCAGCCCAGAGGCGGCAGAGACCCAGTACTTC.

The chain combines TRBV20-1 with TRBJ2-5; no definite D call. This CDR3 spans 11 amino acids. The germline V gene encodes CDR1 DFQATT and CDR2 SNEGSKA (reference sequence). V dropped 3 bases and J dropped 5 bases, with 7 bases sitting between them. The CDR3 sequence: CSASHGETQYF. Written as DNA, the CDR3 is TGCAGTGCTAGTCACGGGGAGACCCAGTACTTC.

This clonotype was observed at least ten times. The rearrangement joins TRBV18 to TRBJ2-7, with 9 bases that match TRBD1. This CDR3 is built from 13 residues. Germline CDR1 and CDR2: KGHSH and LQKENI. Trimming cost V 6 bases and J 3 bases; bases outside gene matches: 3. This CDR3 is CASSQGQGYEQYF. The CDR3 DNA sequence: TGTGCCAGCTCCCAGGGACAGGGCTACGAGCAGTACTTC.

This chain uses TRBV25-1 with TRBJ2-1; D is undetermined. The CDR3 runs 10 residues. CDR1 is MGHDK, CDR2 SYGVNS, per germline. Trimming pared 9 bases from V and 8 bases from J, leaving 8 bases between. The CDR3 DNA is TGTGCCAGTCAAGGTTATGAGCAGTTCTTC. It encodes CASQGYEQFF.

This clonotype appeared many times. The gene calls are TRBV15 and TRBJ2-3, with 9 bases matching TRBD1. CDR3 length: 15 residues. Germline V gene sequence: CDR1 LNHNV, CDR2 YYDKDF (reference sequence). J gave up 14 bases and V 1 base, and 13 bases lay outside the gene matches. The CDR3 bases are TGTGCCACCAGCAGAGGGGATATTAAAGGGACAGGGCCGTATTTT. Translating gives CATSRGDIKGTGPYF.

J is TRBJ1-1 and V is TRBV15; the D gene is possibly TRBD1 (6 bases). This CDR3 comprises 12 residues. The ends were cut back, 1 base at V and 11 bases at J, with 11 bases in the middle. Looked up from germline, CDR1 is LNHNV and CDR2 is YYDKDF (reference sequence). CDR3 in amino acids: CATSRVTGDAFF. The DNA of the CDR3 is TGTGCCACCAGCAGAGTGACAGGCGATGCTTTCTTT.